The 11 T cell receptor beta chains below all came from one sample that was sequenced in a study of read filtering for tumor transcriptome and immune sequencing. This library used 300 to 450 ng RNA and molecular barcoded adaptors spanning alpha/delta and beta/gamma chains. One entry per CDR3 protein, called by TCRdb with MiXCR from the reads. The table shows approximately 62,000 distinct CDR3 sequences, with less than 20% occurring only once. The sample taken for sequencing was a population of CD138-negative cells sorted from bone marrow. The receptors shown here come from a donor at least 40 years old with multiple myeloma.

The chain recombines TRBV4-1 with TRBJ1-2, with 7 bases lining up with TRBD1. V lost 5 bases and J lost 5; bases outside the gene matches: 8. Germline loops: CDR1 MGHRA, CDR2 YSYEKL. This CDR3 region has 14 residues. CDR3 in DNA: TGCGCCAGCAGCATAGCTGGACAGGCTTATGGCTACACCTTC. Its protein is CASSIAGQAYGYTF.

The sample holds many counts of this clonotype. The chain uses TRBV4-1 and TRBJ1-2; tentatively, D is TRBD1 (6 bases). CDR1 MGHRA and CDR2 YSYEKL come from the germline V gene. This CDR3 contains 16 residues. The V end lost 3 bases, the J end lost 3 bases, and 17 bases lay between the germline ends. The CDR3 DNA follows: TGCGCCAGCAGCCAGGGCCGCTGGGGGCATGACTATGGCTACACCTTC. This codes for CASSQGRWGHDYGYTF.

This clonotype has at least ten counts. The genes are TRBV20-1 and TRBJ1-1; D might be TRBD1 (5 bases). Trimming pared 5 bases from V and 5 bases from J, leaving 12 bases between. The length of the CDR3 is 12 residues. CDR1 DFQATT and CDR2 SNEGSKA come from the germline V gene (reference sequence). Here the CDR3 reads CSALRVGTEAFF. In DNA, the CDR3 is TGCAGTGCTCTCAGGGTCGGTACTGAAGCTTTCTTT.

A word on this clonotype: Germline and junction disagree at one end, which may indicate a read error. The chain combines TRBV24-1 with TRBJ2-1; either TRBD1 or TRBD2 may fit D (5 bases each). The germline V gene encodes CDR1 KGHDR and CDR2 SFDVKD. This CDR3 region has 14 residues. The CDR3 protein is CATSDLPGRNEQFF. The CDR3 bases are TGTGCTACCAGTGATTTGCCGGGGCGGAATGAGCAGTTCTTC.

The genes are TRBV2 and TRBJ2-3, with TRBD2 identical over 11 bases. Trimming at V came to 8 bases and at J to 3 bases, leaving 7 bases not matched to a gene. Germline CDR1 is SNHLY and CDR2 is FYNNEI. The CDR3 spans 15 residues. The CDR3 loop reads CASSSGLADTDTQYF. The CDR3 DNA is TGTGCCAGCTCCTCGGGACTAGCGGATACAGATACGCAGTATTTT.

On this clonotype itself: A read error likely explains this, since a far larger clone differs by one base. This CDR3 fails to terminate in the conserved phenylalanine or tryptophan, so it likely reflects a read error. V is TRBV7-9 and J is TRBJ2-2, with 10 nucleotides matching TRBD2. The CDR3 is 18 amino acids. The V gene end was trimmed by 1 base and the J gene end by 3 bases; junction bases not matched to a gene: 8. Germline CDR1 reads SEHNR; CDR2 reads FQNEAQ (reference sequence). This chain's CDR3 is CASSLVASGRTYTGELFL. In DNA, the CDR3 is TGTGCCAGCAGCTTAGTGGCTAGCGGGAGAACTTACACCGGGGAGCTGTTTCTT.

This clonotype was picked up many times. The chain carries TRBV28 and TRBJ2-5; 10 bases are a match to TRBD2. The CDR3 extends over 16 amino acids. Looked up from germline, CDR1 is MDHEN and CDR2 is SYDVKM. V shed 5 bases, J shed 3 bases, and the junction held 9 bases outside the gene matches. DNA of the CDR3: TGTGCCAGCAGTCCCTCAGCGGGAGGGAGGGAAGAGACCCAGTACTTC. Translation gives CASSPSAGGREETQYF.

The rearrangement uses TRBV5-1 and TRBJ1-3, with D uncertain. V was trimmed by 4 bases and J by 0 bases, leaving 5 bases between them. CDR1 is SGHRS, CDR2 YFSETQ, per germline. The CDR3 contains 13 residues. CDR3 sequence (DNA): TGCGCCAGCAGCCCCAGCTCTGGAAACACCATATATTTT. Translating gives CASSPSSGNTIYF.

Many counts were recorded for this clonotype. The chain combines TRBV9 with TRBJ2-5; a weak D match, TRBD2 (7 bases). The CDR3 runs to 14 residues. V dropped 0 bases and J dropped 5 bases, with 11 bases sitting between them. CDR1 SGDLS and CDR2 YYNGEE come from the germline V gene. The CDR3 sequence: CASSVAGGEETQYF. In DNA, the CDR3 is TGTGCCAGCAGCGTAGCGGGGGGCGAGGAGACCCAGTACTTC.

This clonotype was counted ten times or more. This rearrangement joins TRBV6-4 to TRBJ1-5; D gene ambiguous. CDR1 and CDR2 (germline): MRHNA, SNTAGT. This CDR3 comprises 15 residues. With 2 bases removed from V and 0 bases from J, the gap between germline ends came to 8 bases. CDR3 sequence reads: CASSDGCHSNQPQHF. The CDR3 DNA reads TGTGCCAGCAGTGACGGGTGTCATAGCAATCAGCCCCAGCATTTT.

This clonotype was counted at least ten times. The J gene is TRBJ2-6, the V gene TRBV18; 8 positions match TRBD2. The germline CDR1 and CDR2 sequences are KGHSH and LQKENI. This CDR3 is 16 amino acids long. Trimming took 2 bases from V and 1 from J; bases not matched to a gene: 1. The CDR3 sequence is CASSPTGGSGANVLTF. As DNA, the CDR3 is TGTGCCAGCTCACCAACGGGGGGGTCTGGGGCCAACGTCCTGACTTTC.